The 30 T cell receptor beta chains presented below share a single source sample, sequenced in a study of CD8 T cells in ankylosing spondylitis. The study, taken as a whole, reports: Within ankylosing spondylitis blood, a TCR beta motif made up of fewer than ten highly homologous variants appeared to be characteristic.

TCRdb analysed the 5' RACE reads with MiXCR anew, one entry per CDR3 protein. The table includes 350,000 or so distinct CDR3 sequences, roughly 8% detected once. These TCRs' antigens remain unknown. Sequencing was done on a sample of blood, either unsorted or a sorted T cell fraction (not recorded which). Receptors were obtained from a male donor with ankylosing spondylitis.

This clonotype was seen only a few times. The chain has TRBV7-9 and TRBJ2-5, with 8 bases aligning to TRBD1. Germline assignment: CDR1 SEHNR and CDR2 FQNEAQ (reference sequence). The CDR3 contains 15 residues. J gave up 5 bases and V 6 bases, and 11 bases lay outside the gene matches. The CDR3 DNA reads as TGTGCCAGCAGTCCAGACAGGGGCTCGCGGGAGACCCAGTACTTC. Protein product: CASSPDRGSRETQYF. Filled out from reference TRBV7-9 and TRBJ2-5, the complete variable domain reads DTGVSQNPRHKITKRGQNVTFRCDPISEHNRLYWYRQTLGQGPEFLTYFQNEAQLEKSRLLSDRFSAERPKGSFSTLEIQRTEQGDSAMYLCASSPDRGSRETQYFGPGTRLLVL.

This clonotype was observed a few times. This chain connects TRBV18 to TRBJ2-7; TRBD2 matches at 7 bases. Germline V gene lookup returns CDR1 KGHSH and CDR2 LQKENI. The J segment lost 3 bases and the V segment lost 5 bases, leaving 10 bases of the junction unmatched. This CDR3 has 15 residues. The CDR3 nucleotides are TGTGCCAGCTCAACCTACCTGGGCGGGGGCTACGAGCAGTACTTC. Translation gives CASSTYLGGGYEQYF. Full variable domain (rest looked up from reference TRBV18 and TRBJ2-7): NAGVMQNPRHLVRRRGQEARLRCSPMKGHSHVYWYRQLPEEGLKFMVYLQKENIIDESGMPKERFSAEFPKEGPSILRIQQVVRGDSAAYFCASSTYLGGGYEQYFGPGTRLTVT.

This clonotype has at least ten counts. CDR3 nucleotide sequence: TGCGCCAGCAGCTTGGCCGTCCCGGGACAGGGACAGACCCTACGGGAGCAGTACTTC. This gives the protein CASSLAVPGQGQTLREQYF. This rearrangement joins TRBV5-1 to TRBJ2-7; 9 positions agree with TRBD1. Per germline, CDR1 SGHRS and CDR2 YFSETQ. CDR3 length: 19 residues. The trim removed 0 bases at V and 7 bases at J, leaving 20 bases unmatched.

This clonotype was detected ten times or more. J is TRBJ2-1 and V is TRBV5-1, with 8 positions matching TRBD2. Germline loops: CDR1 SGHRS, CDR2 YFSETQ. Trimming removed 4 bases from V and 12 bases from J; junction bases left unmatched: 15. CDR3 length: 15 residues. CDR3 DNA sequence: TGCGCCAGCAGCGCGGGGCGGGAGGATTCCCAGACGCAGTTCTTC. This codes for CASSAGREDSQTQFF.

The rearrangement uses TRBV3-1 and TRBJ2-7; the D is unclear. There are 13 residues in the CDR3. Germline lookup yields CDR1 LGHDT and CDR2 YNNKEL (reference sequence). The V gene lost 2 bases and the J gene lost 3 bases, with 8 bases spanning the gap. CDR3 sequence (DNA): TGTGCCAGCAGCCAATTGGACGGCTACGAGCAGTACTTC. Its protein is CASSQLDGYEQYF.

The chain employs TRBV7-9 and TRBJ2-4; D is perhaps TRBD1 or TRBD2 (5 bases each). Germline V gene lookup returns CDR1 SEHNR and CDR2 FQNEAQ (reference sequence). The CDR3 has 15 amino acids. V lost 0 bases and J 6 bases, leaving 12 bases between the germline ends. As DNA, the CDR3 is TGTGCCAGCAGCTTAGCAGGGGCACGGGGAAACATTCAGTACTTC. Its protein is CASSLAGARGNIQYF.

This clonotype was seen ten or more times. This chain uses TRBV18 with TRBJ2-1; D ambiguous. Trimming pared 5 bases from V and 10 bases from J, leaving 15 bases between. This CDR3 has 13 residues. CDR1 and CDR2 from the germline V gene are KGHSH and LQKENI. The CDR3 bases are TGTGCCAGCTCATCCTTGACCTGGCGAGAGCAGTTCTTC. Protein: CASSSLTWREQFF.

The chain carries TRBV18 and TRBJ2-3; TRBD2 matches 10 bases. The germline CDR1 and CDR2 sequences are KGHSH and LQKENI. V lost 8 bases, J lost 3 bases, and 8 bases stayed unmatched. The CDR3 is 15 residues long. CDR3 region: CASRTSGHGTDTQYF. The CDR3 bases are TGTGCCAGCAGGACTAGCGGCCATGGGACAGATACGCAGTATTTT.

This clonotype was seen a few times. This chain connects TRBV9 to TRBJ2-1, with TRBD2 matching 7 bases. The CDR3 totals 13 residues. The J segment lost 6 bases and the V segment lost 0 bases, leaving 0 bases of the junction unmatched. Germline V gives CDR1 SGDLS, CDR2 YYNGEE. In nucleotides, the CDR3 is TGTGCCAGCAGCGTAGGCGGGGGCAATGAGCAGTTCTTC. Protein: CASSVGGGNEQFF.

The chain couples TRBV27 to TRBJ2-6; 7 bases are shared with TRBD1. This CDR3 is built from 18 residues. Germline V gene data show CDR1 as MNHEY and CDR2 as SMNVEV (reference sequence). V shed 5 bases and J 2 bases; nucleotides not matched to a gene: 12. The CDR3 loop is CASSLGQVGLTGANVLTF. CDR3 DNA: TGTGCCAGCAGTCTCGGACAGGTCGGATTAACTGGGGCCAACGTCCTGACTTTC. Full variable domain (missing parts from reference TRBV27 and TRBJ2-6): EAQVTQNPRYLITVTGKKLTVTCSQNMNHEYMSWYRQDPGLGLRQIYYSMNVEVTDKGDVPEGYKVSRKEKRNFPLILESPSPNQTSLYFCASSLGQVGLTGANVLTFGAGSRLTVL.

This clonotype appeared a few times. J is TRBJ1-6 and V is TRBV27; D gene ambiguous. This CDR3 region has 15 residues. V dropped 9 bases and J dropped 4 bases, with 16 bases sitting between them. The germline gives CDR1 MNHEY, CDR2 SMNVEV (reference sequence). Here the CDR3 DNA reads TGTGCCAGTTGGTCGCGACTGATATATAATTCACCCCTCCACTTT. It yields the protein CASWSRLIYNSPLHF.

V is TRBV20-1 and J is TRBJ1-1; D is possibly TRBD1 (5 bases). The CDR3 sequence is 13 residues long. V was clipped by 6 bases and J by 4 bases, with 15 bases between them. Looked up from germline, CDR1 is DFQATT and CDR2 is SNEGSKA (reference sequence). CDR3 nucleotide sequence: TGCAGTGCCGTCTCGGGGGGACGCACTGAAGCTTTCTTT. Translated: CSAVSGGRTEAFF.

J is TRBJ2-3 and V is TRBV28, with D possibly being TRBD2 (6 bases). CDR3 length: 17 residues. Germline CDR1 MDHEN, CDR2 SYDVKM. V was cut by 5 bases and J by 0 bases, with 18 bases left in between. CDR3 residues: CASSQAGTILSTDTQYF. DNA of the CDR3: TGTGCCAGCAGTCAGGCGGGGACCATCCTTAGCACAGATACGCAGTATTTT.

This clonotype has a handful of counts. This chain links TRBV3-1 with TRBJ1-3, with unresolved D. This CDR3 comprises 12 residues. CDR1 LGHDT and CDR2 YNNKEL come from the germline V gene (reference sequence). The V and J ends lost 7 bases and 2 bases respectively, with 6 bases between them. The CDR3 DNA is TGTGCCAGCAACAGAGCTGGAAACACCATATATTTT. It specifies CASNRAGNTIYF.

This clonotype came up many times. The V gene is TRBV5-6, the J gene TRBJ1-1, with D unresolved. The germline V and J ends were trimmed by 0 bases and 7 bases, with 13 bases remaining between them. Germline V gene lookup returns CDR1 SGHDT and CDR2 YYEEEE. CDR3 length: 14 amino acids. Here the CDR3 reads CASSLVGVRREAFF. The CDR3 coding sequence is TGTGCCAGCAGCTTGGTTGGGGTCCGCCGTGAAGCTTTCTTT.

Here the CDR3 reads CASSKVPGQGARNSPLHF. The CDR3 DNA is TGTGCCAGCAGCAAGGTCCCGGGACAGGGGGCGCGGAATTCACCCCTCCACTTT. This chain uses TRBV7-6 with TRBJ1-6; 12 bases are a match to TRBD1. The V and J ends lost 5 bases and 7 bases, in that order; junction bases with no gene match: 12. This CDR3 is built from 18 residues. CDR1 is SGHVS, CDR2 FNYEAQ, per germline.

This clonotype was seen a few times. The genes are TRBV3-1 and TRBJ2-7, with D hard to call. The germline V and J ends were trimmed by 3 bases and 4 bases, with 10 bases remaining between them. The germline V gene has CDR1 LGHDT and CDR2 YNNKEL (reference sequence). The CDR3 totals 13 residues. The CDR3 bases are TGTGCCAGCAGCCACGGCAGTTCGTACGAGCAGTACTTC. This translates into CASSHGSSYEQYF.

This clonotype was counted a few times. V gene TRBV12-3 or TRBV12-4 combines with J gene TRBJ2-7; TRBD1 or TRBD2 may be the D gene (6 bases each). The V and J ends lost 4 bases and 5 bases respectively, with 15 bases between them. This CDR3 has 14 amino acids. The CDR3 DNA follows: TGTGCCAGCAGTTACCGGGGGCTTAGCGACGAGCAGTACTTC. This translates into CASSYRGLSDEQYF.

This clonotype was found a few times. The J gene is TRBJ2-7, the V gene TRBV11-2; D is possibly TRBD2 (6 bases). The CDR3 is 14 residues long. Trimming removed 1 base at V and 2 bases at J, with 9 bases between. Germline V CDR1 and CDR2: SGHAT, FQNNGV. The CDR3 DNA follows: TGTGCCAGCAGCTTAGGGACTACGCCCTACGAGCAGTACTTC. Translation: CASSLGTTPYEQYF. The whole variable domain, remainder taken from reference TRBV11-2 and TRBJ2-7, is EAGVAQSPRYKIIEKRQSVAFWCNPISGHATLYWYQQILGQGPKLLIQFQNNGVVDDSQLPKDRFSAERLKGVDSTLKIQPAKLEDSAVYLCASSLGTTPYEQYFGPGTRLTVT.

In this sample, this clonotype turned up a few times. This rearrangement joins TRBV28 to TRBJ2-5; the D is unclear. The CDR3 runs to 14 residues. Trimming cost V 4 bases and J 5 bases, with 14 bases left between them. CDR1 and CDR2 from the germline V gene are MDHEN and SYDVKM. CDR3: CASSSTVPPETQYF. CDR3 DNA: TGTGCCAGCAGTTCAACTGTACCGCCGGAGACCCAGTACTTC.

This clonotype occurred once. V and J are TRBV15 and TRBJ2-5; D may be TRBD2 (5 bases). Trimming took off 0 bases at V and 3 bases at J, with 5 bases between the two ends. Per the germline V gene, CDR1 is LNHNV and CDR2 is YYDKDF (reference sequence). This CDR3 spans 13 amino acids. The CDR3 here is CATSREGEETQYF. In DNA, the CDR3 is TGTGCCACCAGCAGAGAGGGAGAAGAGACCCAGTACTTC. Complete variable domain (other parts from reference TRBV15 and TRBJ2-5): DAMVIQNPRYQVTQFGKPVTLSCSQTLNHNVMYWYQQKSSQAPKLLFHYYDKDFNNEADTPDNFQSRRPNTSFCFLDIRSPGLGDTAMYLCATSREGEETQYFGPGTRLLVL.

This clonotype was picked up a small number of times. The chain has TRBV6-5 and TRBJ1-1; D unclear. The CDR3 is made up of 14 amino acids. The V gene's germline CDR1 is MNHEY and CDR2 SVGAGI. V was pared by 1 base and J by 2 bases, with 8 bases between. CDR3 amino acids: CASSYFPGNTEAFF. The CDR3 DNA reads TGTGCCAGCAGTTACTTCCCAGGCAACACTGAAGCTTTCTTT.

This clonotype has just a few counts. The rearrangement links TRBV20-1 to TRBJ2-3; D ambiguous. CDR3 size: 11 residues. Germline values: CDR1 DFQATT, CDR2 SNEGSKA (reference sequence). V was trimmed by 4 bases and J by 4 bases, leaving 6 bases between them. For the CDR3, the DNA is TGCAGTGCTACGAATGCAGATACGCAGTATTTT. Its protein product is CSATNADTQYF.

Only a few counts were recorded for this clonotype. This chain joins TRBV20-1 and TRBJ1-2; 12 nucleotides line up with TRBD1. Losses at the gene ends were 1 base for V and 4 bases for J; bases not matched to a gene: 7. The length of the CDR3 is 16 residues. Germline V lookup: CDR1 DFQATT, CDR2 SNEGSKA (reference sequence). The CDR3 loop is CSARVRDRGLGYGYTF. The CDR3 DNA reads as TGCAGTGCTAGAGTTCGGGACAGGGGGCTGGGCTATGGCTACACCTTC.

This clonotype was seen more than once but under ten times. The V gene is TRBV5-1, the J gene TRBJ2-1, with a possible D match to TRBD1 (5 bases). CDR1 is SGHRS, CDR2 YFSETQ, per germline. The CDR3 is 15 residues long. V was pared by 1 base and J by 7 bases, with 15 bases between. CDR3 sequence reads: CASSLFASAGNEQFF. For the CDR3, the DNA is TGCGCCAGCAGCTTGTTTGCATCAGCAGGGAATGAGCAGTTCTTC.

In its sample, this clonotype was seen many times. The gene calls are TRBV5-1 and TRBJ2-3; 9 nucleotides agree with TRBD2. The J segment lost 0 bases and the V segment lost 3 bases, leaving 8 bases of the junction unmatched. The CDR3 spans 17 residues. The germline CDR1 and CDR2 sequences are SGHRS and YFSETQ. The CDR3 loop is CASSYGTSGSSTDTQYF. CDR3 DNA: TGCGCCAGCAGCTACGGCACTAGCGGGTCTAGCACAGATACGCAGTATTTT.

The sample holds many counts of this clonotype. The genes are TRBV4-2 and TRBJ1-5; D is ambiguous. The CDR3 sequence is 17 residues long. Germline CDR1 LGHNA, CDR2 YNFKEQ. V was trimmed by 1 base and J by 2 bases, leaving 15 bases between them. Here the CDR3 DNA reads TGTGCCAGCAGCCAAGGATCCGGGTCCTCGGGCAATCAGCCCCAGCATTTT. This gives the protein CASSQGSGSSGNQPQHF.

This clonotype was seen many times. This chain uses TRBV4-2 with TRBJ1-2; the match to TRBD1 covers 7 bases. The CDR3 runs to 19 residues. Germline V gene sequence: CDR1 LGHNA, CDR2 YNFKEQ. The V gene end was trimmed by 0 bases and the J gene end by 3 bases; junction bases not matched to a gene: 16. The CDR3 region is CASSQDLPIGQVMDYGYTF. CDR3 in DNA: TGTGCCAGCAGCCAAGATCTTCCTATCGGACAGGTTATGGACTATGGCTACACCTTC.

This clonotype was detected a few times. CDR3 protein: CASSESIAGGEDTQYF. In DNA form, the CDR3 reads TGCGCCAGCAGTGAGTCGATAGCGGGAGGGGAAGATACGCAGTATTTT. The V gene is TRBV10-1, the J gene TRBJ2-3; 11 bases map to TRBD2. J was trimmed by 5 bases and V by 0 bases; bases with no gene match: 4. From germline, CDR1 is WNHNN and CDR2 SYGVQD (reference sequence). The CDR3 is 16 residues long.

This clonotype was observed a handful of times. The chain has TRBV18 and TRBJ2-2, with 10 nucleotides matching TRBD2. Germline V gene data show CDR1 as KGHSH and CDR2 as LQKENI. The CDR3 consists of 15 residues. Germline trimming cut 6 bases from V and 3 bases from J; bases unmatched to any gene: 4. CDR3 nucleotides: TGTGCCAGCTCGCGGACTAGCGGCGACACCGGGGAGCTGTTTTTT. This sequence encodes CASSRTSGDTGELFF.